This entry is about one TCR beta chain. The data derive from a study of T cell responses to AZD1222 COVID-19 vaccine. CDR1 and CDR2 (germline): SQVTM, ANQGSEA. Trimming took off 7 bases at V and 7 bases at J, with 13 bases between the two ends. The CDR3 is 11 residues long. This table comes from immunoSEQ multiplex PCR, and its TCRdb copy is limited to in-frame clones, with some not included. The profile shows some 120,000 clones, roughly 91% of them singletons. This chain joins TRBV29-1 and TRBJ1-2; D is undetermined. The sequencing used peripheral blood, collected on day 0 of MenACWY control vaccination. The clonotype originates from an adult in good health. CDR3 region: CSALGILGYTF. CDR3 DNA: TGCAGCGCCCTCGGGATCCTTGGCTACACCTTC.